This T cell receptor (beta chain) was documented in a study of T-cell memory formation after mild COVID-19. TCRdb passed the 5' RACE reads through MiXCR, listing each CDR3 protein once. The table records 540,000 or so distinct CDR3 sequences, 20% of them present only once. Germline CDR1 is SNHLY and CDR2 is FYNNEI. There are 12 residues in the CDR3. Deletions cut 6 bases from V and 2 bases from J, with 7 bases between. This clonotype was recorded many times. The sequence was obtained from an adult woman who had mild COVID-19 (a few samples of this study predate the infection). Cell type and time point are not known. The genes are TRBV2 and TRBJ2-5, with no clear D. Sequenced: PBMCs or a T cell subset sorted from them (not recorded which). Here the CDR3 DNA reads TGTGCCAGCAGGACCTGGCAAGAGACCCAGTACTTC. Its protein product is CASRTWQETQYF.